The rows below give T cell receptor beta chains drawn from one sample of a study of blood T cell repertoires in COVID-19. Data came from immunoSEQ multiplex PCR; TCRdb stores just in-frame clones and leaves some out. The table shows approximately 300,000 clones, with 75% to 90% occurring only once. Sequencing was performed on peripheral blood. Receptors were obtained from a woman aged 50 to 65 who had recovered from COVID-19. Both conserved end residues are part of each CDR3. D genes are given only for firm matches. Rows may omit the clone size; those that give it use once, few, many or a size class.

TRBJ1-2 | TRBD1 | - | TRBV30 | TGTGCCTGGAGTCCTATGTATACCGGGACAGAGGGCCGCTACACCTTC | CAWSPMYTGTEGRYTF
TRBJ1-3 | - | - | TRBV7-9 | TGTGCCAGCAGCACCACGACAGGCTCTGGAAACACCATATATTTT | CASSTTTGSGNTIYF
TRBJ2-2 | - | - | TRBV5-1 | TGCGCCAGCAGCCCCGTGACAGGGAACACCGGGGAGCTGTTTTTT | CASSPVTGNTGELFF
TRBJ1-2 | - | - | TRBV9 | TGTGCCAGCAGCCCCACGGACAGTTTTAACTATGGCTACACCTTC | CASSPTDSFNYGYTF
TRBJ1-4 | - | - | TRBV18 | TGTGCCAGCTCACCGTCCCGTACTAATGAAAAACTGTTTTTT | CASSPSRTNEKLFF
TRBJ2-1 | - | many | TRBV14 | TGTGCCAGCAGCCTGGGTGGGGGCGGTGGAAATGAGCAGTTCTTC | CASSLGGGGGNEQFF
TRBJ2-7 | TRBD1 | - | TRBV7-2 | TGTGCCAGCAGCCCGAGGACAGGGGGCCCCTACGAGCAGTACTTC | CASSPRTGGPYEQYF
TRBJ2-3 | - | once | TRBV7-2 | TGTGCCAGCAGCCCCGGACAGCCCGGCACAGATACGCAGTATTTT | CASSPGQPGTDTQYF
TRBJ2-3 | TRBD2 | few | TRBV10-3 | TGTGCCATCAGTGGATTAGCGGGGAGCACAGATACGCAGTATTTT | CAISGLAGSTDTQYF
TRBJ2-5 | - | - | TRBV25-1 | TGTGCCAGCAGTGAATATAGCATGAAACAAGAGACCCAGTACTTC | CASSEYSMKQETQYF
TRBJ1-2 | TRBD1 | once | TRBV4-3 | TGCGCCAGCAGCCACGATAAGACAGGGGGGGTTCCCGCTAACTATGGCTACACCTTC | CASSHDKTGGVPANYGYTF
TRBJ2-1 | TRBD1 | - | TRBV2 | TGTGCCAGCAGGACCGGGACAGCCTACAATGAGCAGTTCTTC | CASRTGTAYNEQFF
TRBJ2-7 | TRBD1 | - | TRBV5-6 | TGTGCCAGCAGCTCGCGACAGGGAACCTACGAGCAGTACTTC | CASSSRQGTYEQYF
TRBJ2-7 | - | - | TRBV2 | TGTGCCAGCAGTAAGGGTTCAGGGGAAGTTCACTACGAGCAGTACTTC | CASSKGSGEVHYEQYF
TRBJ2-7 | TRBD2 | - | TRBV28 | TGTGCCAGCAGTTTACCTTCCTTTACTAGCGGGACCTACTACGAGCAGTACTTC | CASSLPSFTSGTYYEQYF
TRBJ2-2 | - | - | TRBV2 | TGTGCCAGCAGTTACAGGGTCTCGAACACCGGGGAGCTGTTTTTT | CASSYRVSNTGELFF
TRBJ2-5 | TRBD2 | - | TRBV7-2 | TGTGCCAGCAGCTTAGGCGGGAGGGGGCAAGAGACCCAGTACTTC | CASSLGGRGQETQYF
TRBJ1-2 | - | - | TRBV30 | TGTGCCTGGAGTAGAATGAAGACAGGAGGCTACACCTTC | CAWSRMKTGGYTF
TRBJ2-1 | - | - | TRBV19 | TGTGCCAGTAGTATAGGACCTCCGGGGTATGAGCAGTTCTTC | CASSIGPPGYEQFF
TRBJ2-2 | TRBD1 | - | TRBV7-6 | TGTGCCAGCAGCTCCCTAACCGGACAGGGTGGGACCGGGGAGCTGTTTTTT | CASSSLTGQGGTGELFF
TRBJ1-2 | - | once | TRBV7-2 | TGTGCCAGCAGGAGAGGGGGAGATAACTATGGCTACACCTTC | CASRRGGDNYGYTF
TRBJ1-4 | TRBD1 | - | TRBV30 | TGTGCCTGGGGGACAGGGGGCTTAGCTAATGAAAAACTGTTTTTT | CAWGTGGLANEKLFF
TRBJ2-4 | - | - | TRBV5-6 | TGTGCCAGCAGCTTATTAGCAGGGGACAAAAACATTCAGTACTTC | CASSLLAGDKNIQYF
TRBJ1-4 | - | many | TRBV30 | TGTGCCTGGAGTGTACAAGGGGGAGAAAAACTGTTTTTT | CAWSVQGGEKLFF
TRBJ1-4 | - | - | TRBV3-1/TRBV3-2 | TGTGCCAGCAGCCAGGGGGGGTTGAGTGAAAAACTGTTTTTT | CASSQGGLSEKLFF
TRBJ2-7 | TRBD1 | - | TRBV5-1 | TGCGCCAGCAGCGAGACAGGGGGCTCCACCTACGAGCAGTACTTC | CASSETGGSTYEQYF
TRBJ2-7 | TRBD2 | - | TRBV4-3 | TGCGCCAGCAGCCAAGAAACTAGCGTCGCCTACGAGCAGTACTTC | CASSQETSVAYEQYF
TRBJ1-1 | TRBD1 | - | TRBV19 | TGTGCCAGTAGTCTCCGGACAGGACCGAACACTGAAGCTTTCTTT | CASSLRTGPNTEAFF
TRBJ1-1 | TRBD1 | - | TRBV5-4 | TGTGCCAGCAGCCTGCCCGGGACAGGGGTTCGGAACACTGAAGCTTTCTTT | CASSLPGTGVRNTEAFF
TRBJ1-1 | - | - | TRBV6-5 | TGTGCCAGCAATTGGCGGGGCATTGAAACTGAAGCTTTCTTT | CASNWRGIETEAFF
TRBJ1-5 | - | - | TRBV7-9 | TGTGCCAGCAGCTTCGACGGAGGGGGCAATCAGCCCCAGCATTTT | CASSFDGGGNQPQHF
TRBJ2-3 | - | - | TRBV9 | TGTGCCAGCAGCGCCACAGCACAGGGAAGATCTAGCACAGATACGCAGTATTTT | CASSATAQGRSSTDTQYF
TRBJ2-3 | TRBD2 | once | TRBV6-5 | TGTGCCAGCAGACTAGCGGGAGCTGATACGCAGTATTTT | CASRLAGADTQYF
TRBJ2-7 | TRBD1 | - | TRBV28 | TGTGCCAGCTACCGCCGACAGGGGTTGCCCTACGAGCAGTACTTC | CASYRRQGLPYEQYF
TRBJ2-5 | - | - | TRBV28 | TGTGCCAGCAGTTTGGGTAGGGCAGGGGAGGAGACCCAGTACTTC | CASSLGRAGEETQYF
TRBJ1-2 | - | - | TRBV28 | TGTGCCAGCAGTTCGGGAGGCTCGCCCTATGGCTACACCTTC | CASSSGGSPYGYTF
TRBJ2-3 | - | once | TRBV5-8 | TGTGCCAGCAGTTCCTGGGGGGGCACAGATACGCAGTATTTT | CASSSWGGTDTQYF
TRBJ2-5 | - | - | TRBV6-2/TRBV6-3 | TGTGCCAGCAGTCCCCCCTTAGGGGCCAGAGAGACCCAGTACTTC | CASSPPLGARETQYF
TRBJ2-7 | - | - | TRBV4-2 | TGTGCCAGCAGCCAAGCGCGCTACGAGCAGTACTTC | CASSQARYEQYF
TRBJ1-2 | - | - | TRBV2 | TGTGCCAGCAGTGATGGAGAGAGAGTGAACTATGGCTACACCTTC | CASSDGERVNYGYTF
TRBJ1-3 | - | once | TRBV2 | TGTGCCAGCAGTGTCTCGTGGCGGAACTCTGGAAACACCATATATTTT | CASSVSWRNSGNTIYF
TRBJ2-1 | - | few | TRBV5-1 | TGCGCCAGCAGCCCGATTAGCGGTTCGTACAATGAGCAGTTCTTC | CASSPISGSYNEQFF
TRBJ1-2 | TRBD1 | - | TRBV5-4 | TGTGCCAGCAGCCTTACAGGGGAGCGTGGCTACACCTTC | CASSLTGERGYTF
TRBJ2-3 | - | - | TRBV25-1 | TGTGCCAGCAAGGGAGTATCGCTGGATACGCAGTATTTT | CASKGVSLDTQYF
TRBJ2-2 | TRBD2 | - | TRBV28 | TGTGCCAGCAGTTTTGGCGGGAGGGCTACCGGGGAGCTGTTTTTT | CASSFGGRATGELFF
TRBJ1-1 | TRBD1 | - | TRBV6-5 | TGTGCCAGCAGCAGTCCCGGGACAGGGGACACTGAAGCTTTCTTT | CASSSPGTGDTEAFF